One and the same sample provided the 25 T cell receptor beta chains below, sequenced in a study of OX40 agonist ivuxolimab in advanced cancers. Preparation of the library involved the immunoSEQ multiplex PCR assay. TCRdb obtained this table from immuneACCESS and retained in-frame rearrangements with V and J assigned. These tables miss some clones; where compared with another copy, unresolved V genes account for less than half of the shortfall, and the remainder is unexplained. The sample table records 55,000 to 85,000 clones; about nine tenths of these occur just once. Approximately 3% of the sample is in the top ten clones. This specimen was CD4+ or CD8+ T cells sorted from blood, taken in a trial of the OX40 agonist ivuxolimab. Every receptor here comes from an adult with an advanced solid tumor such as melanoma, head and neck, liver or kidney cancer.

This clone was counted only a few times. This rearrangement joins TRBV5-4 to TRBJ2-3; 11 nucleotides align to TRBD2. Trimming cost V 0 bases and J 5 bases; bases outside gene matches: 8. The CDR3 has 17 amino acids. Germline V CDR1 and CDR2: SGHNT, YYREEE (reference sequence). The CDR3 DNA reads as TGTGCCAGCAGCTTGGATGGTAGCGGGGGGGCAGTAGATACGCAGTATTTT. This gives the protein CASSLDGSGGAVDTQYF.

The V gene is TRBV5-4, the J gene TRBJ1-4, with D unresolved. The CDR3 sequence is 15 residues long. The germline V gene has CDR1 SGHNT and CDR2 YYREEE (reference sequence). V dropped 2 bases and J dropped 5 bases, with 13 bases sitting between them. For the CDR3, the DNA is TGTGCCAGCAGCTTTAAGGGTCAGAGGAATGAAAAACTGTTTTTT. Translated: CASSFKGQRNEKLFF.

This chain joins TRBV5-1 and TRBJ1-1; no definite D call. Germline lookup yields CDR1 SGHRS and CDR2 YFSETQ. V gave up 3 bases and J gave up 5 bases, with 14 bases separating them. This CDR3 is 14 amino acids long. In nucleotides, the CDR3 is TGCGCCAGCAGCTCAGAGATTCCAGGAACTGAAGCTTTCTTT. It specifies CASSSEIPGTEAFF.

The genes are TRBV6-1 and TRBJ1-2, with 9 positions matching TRBD1. CDR1 and CDR2 from the germline V gene are MNHNS and SASEGT. The CDR3 consists of 13 residues. CDR3 DNA sequence: TGTGCTATTCAGGCCCGACAGGGGGGTGGCTACACCTTC. This translates into CAIQARQGGGYTF.

The chain employs TRBV29-1 and TRBJ2-1; D gene ambiguous. The ends were cut back, 3 bases at V and 4 bases at J, with 10 bases in the middle. This CDR3 has 13 residues. Germline V gene data show CDR1 as SQVTM and CDR2 as ANQGSEA. Written as DNA, the CDR3 is TGCAGCGTTGATGGGGAACCTTACAATGAGCAGTTCTTC. This sequence encodes CSVDGEPYNEQFF.

This chain connects TRBV28 to TRBJ2-7, with D uncertain. CDR3 size: 13 residues. In germline, CDR1 is MDHEN, CDR2 SYDVKM. V was trimmed by 4 bases and J by 2 bases, leaving 9 bases between them. CDR3 amino acids: CASSWRRTYEQYF. The CDR3 DNA sequence: TGTGCCAGCAGTTGGAGAAGAACCTACGAGCAGTACTTC. The full variable domain, in which reference TRBV28 and TRBJ2-7 provide the parts outside the CDR3, is DVKVTQSSRYLVKRTGEKVFLECVQDMDHENMFWYRQDPGLGLRLIYFSYDVKMKEKGDIPEGYSVSREKKERFSLILESASTNQTSMYLCASSWRRTYEQYFGPGTRLTVT.

The J gene is TRBJ2-4, the V gene TRBV4-2; no firm D call. The CDR3 length is 15 residues. V dropped 0 bases and J dropped 5 bases, with 11 bases sitting between them. Germline V lookup: CDR1 LGHNA, CDR2 YNFKEQ. CDR3 bases: TGTGCCAGCAGCCAAGATGCAGCCCGTCAAAACATTCAGTACTTC. It yields the protein CASSQDAARQNIQYF.

This clone was counted a few times. The chain links TRBV5-1 to TRBJ1-6; 7 nucleotides align to TRBD1. Germline CDR1 reads SGHRS; CDR2 reads YFSETQ. The CDR3 length is 15 residues. V lost 4 bases to trimming and J lost 8 bases; unmatched junction nucleotides: 9. For the CDR3, the DNA is TGCGCCAGCAGCCCGCAGACAGGGTTGGATTCACCCCTCCACTTT. This sequence encodes CASSPQTGLDSPLHF.

The chain recombines TRBV28 with TRBJ2-2; 7 bases align to TRBD1. CDR3 length equals 15 residues. CDR1 is MDHEN and CDR2 is SYDVKM in the germline V gene. Trimming removed 6 bases from V and 0 bases from J; junction bases left unmatched: 4. In DNA, the CDR3 is TGTGCCAGCAGCCAACAGGGGCCGAACACCGGGGAGCTGTTTTTT. Translation gives CASSQQGPNTGELFF.

The chain couples TRBV13 to TRBJ2-5, with TRBD1 matching over 8 bases. Germline V gene data show CDR1 as PRHDT and CDR2 as FYEKMQ (reference sequence). V dropped 2 bases and J dropped 3; count of bases not matched to a gene: 2. The CDR3 spans 14 residues. The DNA for the CDR3 is TGTGCCAGCAGCTTAAGGACAGGGAAAGAGACCCAGTACTTC. It specifies CASSLRTGKETQYF.

In this sample, this clone turned up a few times. This chain links TRBV18 with TRBJ1-1; D is ambiguous. V shed 4 bases and J shed 1 base, with 7 bases lying between them. The CDR3 has 13 amino acids. In germline, CDR1 is KGHSH, CDR2 LQKENI. This chain's CDR3 is CASSLGRNTEAFF. In DNA, the CDR3 is TGTGCCAGCTCACTTGGTCGGAACACTGAAGCTTTCTTT. The variable domain in full, completed from reference TRBV18 and TRBJ1-1, reads NAGVMQNPRHLVRRRGQEARLRCSPMKGHSHVYWYRQLPEEGLKFMVYLQKENIIDESGMPKERFSAEFPKEGPSILRIQQVVRGDSAAYFCASSLGRNTEAFFGQGTRLTVV.

The CDR3 bases are TGTGCCAGTCAGCGGGGGGACACCGACACCGGGGAGCTGTTTTTT. This sequence encodes CASQRGDTDTGELFF. The V gene is TRBV6-5, the J gene TRBJ2-2, with TRBD2 matching 9 bases. V dropped 9 bases and J dropped 3; count of bases not matched to a gene: 8. Looked up from germline, CDR1 is MNHEY and CDR2 is SVGAGI. The CDR3 is 15 amino acids.

This chain connects TRBV2 to TRBJ1-5, with TRBD1 matching over 7 bases. This CDR3 is built from 14 residues. The V segment lost 8 bases and the J segment 7 bases; nucleotides outside the gene matches: 11. CDR1 and CDR2 from the germline V gene are SNHLY and FYNNEI. The CDR3 DNA reads as TGTGCCAGCTCATTAGGACAGGCAGGACAGCCCCAGCATTTT. Protein: CASSLGQAGQPQHF. Full variable domain (rest looked up from reference TRBV2 and TRBJ1-5): EPEVTQTPSHQVTQMGQEVILRCVPISNHLYFYWYRQILGQKVEFLVSFYNNEISEKSEIFDDQFSVERPDGSNFTLKIRSTKLEDSAMYFCASSLGQAGQPQHFGDGTRLSIL.

The chain recombines TRBV5-1 with TRBJ1-4; tentative D call: TRBD1 (5 bases). The V gene lost 0 bases and the J gene lost 6 bases, with 12 bases spanning the gap. Germline V gene lookup returns CDR1 SGHRS and CDR2 YFSETQ. This CDR3 is built from 15 residues. The CDR3 sequence: CASSLDVGTDEKLFF. CDR3 nucleotides: TGCGCCAGCAGCTTGGATGTAGGGACGGATGAAAAACTGTTTTTT.

This chain links TRBV7-2 with TRBJ1-6; maybe TRBD1 (6 bases). Germline V lookup: CDR1 SGHTA, CDR2 FQGNSA. The CDR3 runs to 13 residues. Trimming removed 3 bases from V and 10 bases from J, with 10 bases in between. The CDR3 reads CASSFEGVSPLHF. The CDR3 DNA sequence: TGTGCCAGCAGCTTTGAGGGGGTCTCACCCCTCCACTTT. The complete variable domain, with remaining parts taken from reference TRBV7-2 and TRBJ1-6, reads GAGVSQSPSNKVTEKGKDVELRCDPISGHTALYWYRQSLGQGLEFLIYFQGNSAPDKSGLPSDRFSAERTGGSVSTLTIQRTQQEDSAVYLCASSFEGVSPLHFGNGTRLTVT.

The rearrangement joins TRBV14 to TRBJ1-4, with D maybe TRBD1 (6 bases). From germline, CDR1 is SGHDN and CDR2 FVKESK. The CDR3 length is 14 residues. The V end lost 3 bases, the J end lost 5 bases, and 10 bases lay between the germline ends. The CDR3, as DNA: TGTGCCAGCAGCCAGACAGGAACAAATGAAAAACTGTTTTTT. Its translation: CASSQTGTNEKLFF.

Concerning this clone itself: A read error is likely, as this CDR3 ends without the conserved phenylalanine or tryptophan. The limits of the CDR3 on the DNA are not certain, so only TCRdb's listed CDR3 is given. The V gene is TRBV6-8, the J gene TRBJ1-1. The CDR3 is made up of 8 amino acids, end residues included. CDR1 is MNHGY, CDR2 SAAAGT, per germline. Here the CDR3 reads CASLGVGV.

The chain employs TRBV5-1 and TRBJ2-5; TRBD1 matches 8 bases. The length of the CDR3 is 14 residues. J was trimmed by 5 bases and V by 2 bases; bases with no gene match: 5. CDR1 and CDR2 from the germline V gene are SGHRS and YFSETQ. The CDR3 DNA is TGCGCCAGCAGCTTAAGGACAGGGAAGGAGACCCAGTACTTC. This gives the protein CASSLRTGKETQYF.

V gene TRBV7-2 combines with J gene TRBJ1-1; D is ambiguous. Trimming took off 5 bases at V and 4 bases at J, with 17 bases between the two ends. Germline CDR1 SGHTA, CDR2 FQGNSA. The CDR3 totals 15 residues. CDR3 protein: CASSNGRRDGTEAFF. The CDR3 nucleotides read TGTGCCAGCAGCAACGGACGGCGGGATGGCACTGAAGCTTTCTTT.

This chain links TRBV7-8 with TRBJ2-7; 9 positions match TRBD1. The length of the CDR3 is 15 residues. The germline V gene encodes CDR1 SGHVS and CDR2 FQNEAQ. Trimming took 4 bases from V and 3 from J; bases not matched to a gene: 7. CDR3 sequence reads: CASSSQMGQGYEQYF. CDR3 DNA: TGTGCCAGCAGCTCCCAGATGGGACAGGGCTACGAGCAGTACTTC. Combining the CDR3 with reference TRBV7-8 and TRBJ2-7 gives the whole variable domain GAGVSQSPRYKVAKRGQDVALRCDPISGHVSLFWYQQALGQGPEFLTYFQNEAQLDKSGLPSDRFFAERPEGSVSTLKIQRTQQEDSAVYLCASSSQMGQGYEQYFGPGTRLTVT.

The CDR3: CASSPERRSPNYGYTF. As DNA, the CDR3 is TGTGCCAGTAGTCCAGAGCGCCGCAGTCCTAACTATGGCTACACCTTC. The J gene is TRBJ1-2, the V gene TRBV19; D is unresolved. The CDR3 loop spans 16 amino acids. V lost 5 bases and J 0 bases, leaving 16 bases between the germline ends. Germline V CDR1 and CDR2: LNHDA, SQIVND (reference sequence).

This clone was detected only a few times. The V and J genes are TRBV5-6 and TRBJ1-3; D gene ambiguous. The V end lost 4 bases, the J end lost 10 bases, and 15 bases lay between the germline ends. The CDR3 loop spans 13 amino acids. Germline CDR1 is SGHDT and CDR2 is YYEEEE. The CDR3: CASSLRNGETIYF. The CDR3 nucleotides read TGTGCCAGCAGCCTCCGGAACGGGGAAACCATATATTTT.

The V and J genes are TRBV7-3 and TRBJ1-2, with 9 bases lining up with TRBD1. The ends lost 0 bases at V and 8 bases at J; junction bases unmatched: 1. The CDR3 totals 13 residues. Per germline, CDR1 SGHTA and CDR2 FQGTGA. CDR3 region: CASSLTTGGGYTF. The CDR3 DNA reads as TGTGCCAGCAGCTTAACGACAGGGGGAGGCTACACCTTC.

The rearrangement uses TRBV5-1 and TRBJ1-2; D gene unclear. Germline-derived CDR1 and CDR2 are SGHRS and YFSETQ. The CDR3 length is 12 residues. V lost 4 bases and J lost 4, with 8 bases in between. CDR3 nucleotides: TGCGCCAGCAGCCTGACAAGCTATGGCTACACCTTC. Protein: CASSLTSYGYTF.

This chain links TRBV30 with TRBJ2-1; TRBD2 is a possible D gene (5 bases). The V end was cut by 2 bases, the J end by 5 bases, with 10 bases between. CDR3 length: 13 amino acids. In germline, CDR1 is GTSNPN, CDR2 SVGIG (reference sequence). The CDR3 here is CAWSKDFDNEQFF. The DNA of the CDR3 is TGTGCCTGGAGTAAGGACTTTGACAATGAGCAGTTCTTC.